This TCR beta chain was sequenced during a study of cytomegalovirus exposure and HLA in healthy donors. The PCR ran on 60 Vbeta and 13 Jbeta primers. Sequencing was performed with immunoSEQ multiplex PCR; in TCRdb, only in-frame clones are kept and a portion is missing. This sample has 150,000 to 200,000 clones; approximately 67% occur once, and the top ten carry 2.5% to 3.5%. This clone showed up just a few times. What was sequenced was PBMCs. The sequence came from a man aged 40-49 years in good health and CMV-seronegative.

CDR3 coding DNA: TGTGCCAGCAGCTTGGGCGGGGGGATGGGGGAGCAGTTCTTC. The encoded protein is CASSLGGGMGEQFF. The chain uses TRBV7-2 and TRBJ2-1; 8 nucleotides align to TRBD2. V was clipped by 3 bases and J by 10 bases; unmatched bases: 8. Germline CDR1 SGHTA, CDR2 FQGNSA. There are 14 residues in the CDR3.